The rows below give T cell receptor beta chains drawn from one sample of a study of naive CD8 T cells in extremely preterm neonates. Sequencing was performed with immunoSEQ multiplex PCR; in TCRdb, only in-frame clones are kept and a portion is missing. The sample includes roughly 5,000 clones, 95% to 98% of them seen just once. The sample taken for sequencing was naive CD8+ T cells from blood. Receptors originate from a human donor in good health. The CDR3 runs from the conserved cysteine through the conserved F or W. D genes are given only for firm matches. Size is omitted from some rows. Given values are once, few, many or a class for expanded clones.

cdr3_nt: TGTGCCAGCAGCGTAGCCCAGGGGCAGAAGCAGTACTTC; cdr3_aa: CASSVAQGQKQYF; j_call: TRBJ2-5; clone_size: .; v_call: TRBV9; d_call: .
cdr3_nt: TGTGCCAGCAGTCCTTTTCAGGGTGTTATGAGCTACACCTTC; cdr3_aa: CASSPFQGVMSYTF; j_call: TRBJ1-2; clone_size: .; v_call: TRBV27; d_call: .
cdr3_nt: TGTGCCAGCAGTCTGCGGGACCGCGGCGGGGTGTTTTTT; cdr3_aa: CASSLRDRGGVFF; j_call: TRBJ2-2; clone_size: .; v_call: TRBV27; d_call: .
cdr3_nt: TGCGCCAGCAGCCAGGGACAGGGACCAGCTGAAGCTTTCTTT; cdr3_aa: CASSQGQGPAEAFF; j_call: TRBJ1-1; clone_size: .; v_call: TRBV5-1; d_call: TRBD1
cdr3_nt: TGTGCCAGCAGTTTGACAGGGGGGACTGAAGCTTTCTTT; cdr3_aa: CASSLTGGTEAFF; j_call: TRBJ1-1; clone_size: once; v_call: TRBV28; d_call: TRBD1
cdr3_nt: TGTGCCAGCAGCGTTCCGGGACTAGCCGGGGAGCTGTTTTTT; cdr3_aa: CASSVPGLAGELFF; j_call: TRBJ2-2; clone_size: .; v_call: TRBV5-4; d_call: TRBD2
cdr3_nt: TGTGCCAGCAGCAACAGGGGGCTGGTAGGCGAAAAACTGTTTTTT; cdr3_aa: CASSNRGLVGEKLFF; j_call: TRBJ1-4; clone_size: .; v_call: TRBV21-1; d_call: .
cdr3_nt: TGTGCCATCAGGGGACAGGGGACCTACGAGCAGTACTTC; cdr3_aa: CAIRGQGTYEQYF; j_call: TRBJ2-7; clone_size: .; v_call: TRBV10-3; d_call: TRBD1
cdr3_nt: TGTGCCAGCACCCCCCCCGGTCAGGGGGCCCGGCAGCCCCAGCATTTT; cdr3_aa: CASTPPGQGARQPQHF; j_call: TRBJ1-5; clone_size: .; v_call: TRBV28; d_call: TRBD1
cdr3_nt: TGCAGCGTTGAAGATCGCGACAGGGACTACGAGCAGTACTTC; cdr3_aa: CSVEDRDRDYEQYF; j_call: TRBJ2-7; clone_size: .; v_call: TRBV29-1; d_call: TRBD1
cdr3_nt: TGTGCCAGCAGCTCGGGGGTCTATGGCTACACCTTC; cdr3_aa: CASSSGVYGYTF; j_call: TRBJ1-2; clone_size: .; v_call: TRBV9; d_call: .
cdr3_nt: TGTGCCAGCAGCTTAGGACAGACAGGTCACACCGGGGAGCTGTTTTTT; cdr3_aa: CASSLGQTGHTGELFF; j_call: TRBJ2-2; clone_size: .; v_call: TRBV11-3; d_call: .
cdr3_nt: TGTGCCAGCAGCCAAGCGGGGGTTGAAGCTTTCTTT; cdr3_aa: CASSQAGVEAFF; j_call: TRBJ1-1; clone_size: .; v_call: TRBV4-2; d_call: .
cdr3_nt: TGTGCCAGCAGTTTGCCGGGACAGAGAAAATACGAGCAGTACTTC; cdr3_aa: CASSLPGQRKYEQYF; j_call: TRBJ2-7; clone_size: .; v_call: TRBV28; d_call: TRBD1
cdr3_nt: TGTGCCAGCAGCGCCCCCGGGACAGGGCCCACCGGGGAGCTGTTTTTT; cdr3_aa: CASSAPGTGPTGELFF; j_call: TRBJ2-2; clone_size: .; v_call: TRBV9; d_call: TRBD1
cdr3_nt: TGTGCCAGCAGGTCACGCCGACAGACGAACACTGAAGCTTTCTTT; cdr3_aa: CASRSRRQTNTEAFF; j_call: TRBJ1-1; clone_size: once; v_call: TRBV5-6; d_call: .
cdr3_nt: TGTGCCAGCAGCTTCCGGACTAGCGGGAGCGGGGAGCTGTTTTTT; cdr3_aa: CASSFRTSGSGELFF; j_call: TRBJ2-2; clone_size: once; v_call: TRBV7-9; d_call: TRBD2
cdr3_nt: TGTGCCAGCAGCTCTGGGCAGGGGGACTACGAGCAGTACTTC; cdr3_aa: CASSSGQGDYEQYF; j_call: TRBJ2-7; clone_size: .; v_call: TRBV7-9; d_call: TRBD1
cdr3_nt: TGTGCCAGCAGCTTAGTGGCAGGGGGTGAGACCGGGGAGCTGTTTTTT; cdr3_aa: CASSLVAGGETGELFF; j_call: TRBJ2-2; clone_size: .; v_call: TRBV7-6; d_call: TRBD1
cdr3_nt: TGTGCCAGCAGCGAGGCCGGGAGTGCAACTAATGAAAAACTGTTTTTT; cdr3_aa: CASSEAGSATNEKLFF; j_call: TRBJ1-4; clone_size: .; v_call: TRBV9; d_call: .
cdr3_nt: TGCGCCAGCAGCCCATTAAGCGGGAGCATTGAGCAGTTCTTC; cdr3_aa: CASSPLSGSIEQFF; j_call: TRBJ2-1; clone_size: .; v_call: TRBV4-1; d_call: TRBD2
cdr3_nt: TGTGCCAGCAGCTCGCGGGACAGGGGCTACAATGAGCAGTTCTTC; cdr3_aa: CASSSRDRGYNEQFF; j_call: TRBJ2-1; clone_size: .; v_call: TRBV5-4; d_call: TRBD1
cdr3_nt: TGCGCCAGCAGCCCTGCGGGCTCCTACAATGAGCAGTTCTTC; cdr3_aa: CASSPAGSYNEQFF; j_call: TRBJ2-1; clone_size: .; v_call: TRBV5-1; d_call: .
cdr3_nt: TGTGCCATCAGTAACGAGGGTAGTCAGCCCCAGCATTTT; cdr3_aa: CAISNEGSQPQHF; j_call: TRBJ1-5; clone_size: .; v_call: TRBV10-3; d_call: .
cdr3_nt: TGTGCCAGCAGTGAATGGGGGGGGGCCGCCAATCAGCCCCAGCATTTT; cdr3_aa: CASSEWGGAANQPQHF; j_call: TRBJ1-5; clone_size: .; v_call: TRBV6-1; d_call: .
cdr3_nt: TGTGCCAGCAGGTCCGGCGCGGGGTACGAGCAGTACTTC; cdr3_aa: CASRSGAGYEQYF; j_call: TRBJ2-7; clone_size: .; v_call: TRBV7-8; d_call: .
cdr3_nt: TGTGCCAGCAGCGTAGGAGGGACTAATGAAAAACTGTTTTTT; cdr3_aa: CASSVGGTNEKLFF; j_call: TRBJ1-4; clone_size: .; v_call: TRBV9; d_call: .
cdr3_nt: TGTGCCAGCAGCGTAGGTATGGGACTAGCGGGACATGAGCAGTTCTTC; cdr3_aa: CASSVGMGLAGHEQFF; j_call: TRBJ2-1; clone_size: .; v_call: TRBV9; d_call: TRBD2
cdr3_nt: TGTGCCAGCAGCTTAGCCGATACTGGACAGGGGAAGTACGAGCAGTACTTC; cdr3_aa: CASSLADTGQGKYEQYF; j_call: TRBJ2-7; clone_size: .; v_call: TRBV7-9; d_call: TRBD1
cdr3_nt: TGTGCCAGCAGGAGAGGTTTGTACGAGCAGTACTTC; cdr3_aa: CASRRGLYEQYF; j_call: TRBJ2-7; clone_size: once; v_call: TRBV2; d_call: .
cdr3_nt: TGTGCCATCGGTGAGAGGCAGCGGGAGACCCAGTACTTC; cdr3_aa: CAIGERQRETQYF; j_call: TRBJ2-5; clone_size: .; v_call: TRBV10-3; d_call: .
cdr3_nt: TGTGCCAGTTCCCCGGCCCCGACAGTATCTTACGAGCAGTACTTC; cdr3_aa: CASSPAPTVSYEQYF; j_call: TRBJ2-7; clone_size: once; v_call: TRBV19; d_call: .
cdr3_nt: TGTGCCAGCAGCGACCGGGACAGGGGAGACTATGGCTACACCTTC; cdr3_aa: CASSDRDRGDYGYTF; j_call: TRBJ1-2; clone_size: .; v_call: TRBV7-9; d_call: TRBD1
cdr3_nt: TGTGCCAGCAGCTTAGGAGCGGGGGCTTCCTCTGGAAACACCATATATTTT; cdr3_aa: CASSLGAGASSGNTIYF; j_call: TRBJ1-3; clone_size: .; v_call: TRBV13; d_call: .
cdr3_nt: TGCGCCAGCAGCGAAGGTTGGGGAGCAACTAATGAAAAACTGTTTTTT; cdr3_aa: CASSEGWGATNEKLFF; j_call: TRBJ1-4; clone_size: .; v_call: TRBV4-3; d_call: .
cdr3_nt: TGTGCCAGCAGTGAAGTTTTACGGGGACTAAAATATGGCTACACCTTC; cdr3_aa: CASSEVLRGLKYGYTF; j_call: TRBJ1-2; clone_size: once; v_call: TRBV6-1; d_call: .
cdr3_nt: TGTGCCAGCAGAGAGGGGACAGTCTATCTTCCAGATACGCAGTATTTT; cdr3_aa: CASREGTVYLPDTQYF; j_call: TRBJ2-3; clone_size: .; v_call: TRBV5-4; d_call: TRBD1
cdr3_nt: TGTGCCAGTAATTTAGAGGACAGGGGGCTCACCGGGGAGCTGTTTTTT; cdr3_aa: CASNLEDRGLTGELFF; j_call: TRBJ2-2; clone_size: once; v_call: TRBV19; d_call: TRBD1
cdr3_nt: TGTGCCAGCAGCTTATCGGACAGTGGCAGTTCCTACAATGAGCAGTTCTTC; cdr3_aa: CASSLSDSGSSYNEQFF; j_call: TRBJ2-1; clone_size: .; v_call: TRBV7-6; d_call: .
cdr3_nt: TGTGCCATCAGTGATGAGGGAGGGGGCAATCAGCCCCAGCATTTT; cdr3_aa: CAISDEGGGNQPQHF; j_call: TRBJ1-5; clone_size: .; v_call: TRBV10-3; d_call: .
cdr3_nt: TGCAGCGTTGACTGGGCAGGGGGAGACACCTTC; cdr3_aa: CSVDWAGGDTF; j_call: TRBJ1-2; clone_size: .; v_call: TRBV29-1; d_call: TRBD1
cdr3_nt: TGTGCCAGCATCCCGCGAAGGGGTGGGGTGAACACTGAAGCTTTCTTT; cdr3_aa: CASIPRRGGVNTEAFF; j_call: TRBJ1-1; clone_size: .; v_call: TRBV27; d_call: .
cdr3_nt: TGCGCCAGCAGTTCAACAGGTTCTAACTACGAGCAGTACTTC; cdr3_aa: CASSSTGSNYEQYF; j_call: TRBJ2-7; clone_size: .; v_call: TRBV10-2; d_call: .
cdr3_nt: TGTGCCAGCAGCCCCGGGACAGGGGGATTTCACGGGGGTCAGCCCCAGCATTTT; cdr3_aa: CASSPGTGGFHGGQPQHF; j_call: TRBJ1-5; clone_size: .; v_call: TRBV2; d_call: TRBD1
cdr3_nt: TGCGCCAGCAGCCAAGAACATTCCGGGACAGGGGGAGAGACCCAGTACTTC; cdr3_aa: CASSQEHSGTGGETQYF; j_call: TRBJ2-5; clone_size: .; v_call: TRBV4-1; d_call: TRBD1
cdr3_nt: TGTGCCACCGCCCAAACAGGGGTGATCTACGAGCAGTACTTC; cdr3_aa: CATAQTGVIYEQYF; j_call: TRBJ2-7; clone_size: .; v_call: TRBV10-3; d_call: TRBD1
cdr3_nt: TGTGCCAGCACTCCCTCATTGGGTCAGGCTTATTCACCCCTCCACTTT; cdr3_aa: CASTPSLGQAYSPLHF; j_call: TRBJ1-6; clone_size: .; v_call: TRBV27; d_call: .